One sample yielded the 19 T cell receptor beta chains listed below, sequenced in a study of cytomegalovirus exposure and HLA in healthy donors. Profiling relied on immunoSEQ multiplex PCR, and the TCRdb table lists in-frame clones only, not all of them. The table has about 68,000 clones, about nine tenths seen once. Sequencing was performed on PBMCs. The receptors stem from a man between 18 and 35 years old in good health and CMV-seronegative.

The rearrangement joins TRBV18 to TRBJ2-5; 8 bases map to TRBD1. This CDR3 contains 14 residues. CDR1 is KGHSH and CDR2 is LQKENI in the germline V gene. V was clipped by 2 bases and J by 2 bases; unmatched bases: 1. The CDR3, as DNA: TGTGCCAGCTCACCAAACAGGGGGCAAGAGACCCAGTACTTC. It encodes CASSPNRGQETQYF.

This sequence joins TRBV7-2 and TRBJ2-7, with D possibly TRBD1 on 6 matching bases. The V end was cut by 6 bases, the J end by 1 base, with 22 bases between. This CDR3 has 17 residues. Germline V gene data show CDR1 as SGHTA and CDR2 as FQGNSA. CDR3 residues: CASSPYVGAWSSYEQYF. The CDR3 DNA is TGTGCCAGCAGTCCATACGTGGGGGCATGGTCTTCCTACGAGCAGTACTTC.

The V gene is TRBV5-6, the J gene TRBJ1-1; D is undetermined. CDR1 and CDR2 from the germline V gene are SGHDT and YYEEEE. With 2 bases removed from V and 0 bases from J, the gap between germline ends came to 11 bases. This CDR3 contains 15 residues. The CDR3, as DNA: TGTGCCAGCAGCTTAGCAAGCAGGCTGAACACTGAAGCTTTCTTT. Its translation is CASSLASRLNTEAFF.

V and J are TRBV7-2 and TRBJ2-7; tentatively, D is TRBD1 (6 bases). The germline V gene encodes CDR1 SGHTA and CDR2 FQGNSA. The CDR3 has 14 amino acids. V was trimmed by 3 bases and J by 4 bases, leaving 13 bases between them. In nucleotides, the CDR3 is TGTGCCAGCAGCTTGGCAGGGGACCCATACGAGCAGTACTTC. This sequence encodes CASSLAGDPYEQYF.

V usage is TRBV18 and J usage is TRBJ1-1; unclear D gene. V was shortened by 6 bases and J by 10 bases, with 15 bases between the two germline ends. The CDR3 runs 12 residues. Germline assignment: CDR1 KGHSH and CDR2 LQKENI. The CDR3 sequence is CASSAPEVGAFF. Here the CDR3 DNA reads TGTGCCAGCTCGGCACCCGAGGTCGGAGCTTTCTTT.

V and J are TRBV5-6 and TRBJ2-7; perhaps TRBD1 as D (6 bases). V dropped 0 bases and J dropped 3 bases, with 16 bases sitting between them. Germline loops: CDR1 SGHDT, CDR2 YYEEEE. This CDR3 region has 16 residues. The DNA for the CDR3 is TGTGCCAGCAGCTTGGGTGTTTCTTCGGACAGCTACGAGCAGTACTTC. Translating it yields CASSLGVSSDSYEQYF.

The chain employs TRBV10-3 and TRBJ2-1; weak D call: TRBD2 (5 bases). V was clipped by 6 bases and J by 5 bases, with 5 bases between them. CDR3 size: 11 residues. Germline V gene lookup returns CDR1 ENHRY and CDR2 SYGVKD. The CDR3 loop is CAIRTNNEQFF. The CDR3 nucleotides are TGTGCCATCAGGACTAACAATGAGCAGTTCTTC.

The chain is built from TRBV2 and TRBJ2-7; 9 bases map to TRBD1. The CDR3 is 12 amino acids. From germline, CDR1 is SNHLY and CDR2 FYNNEI. The junction had 2 bases not matched to a gene; V was cut back by 8 bases and J by 3 bases. DNA for the CDR3: TGTGCCAGCCGGGACAGGGACTACGAGCAGTACTTC. Its translation: CASRDRDYEQYF.

This chain connects TRBV9 to TRBJ2-3, with D perhaps matching TRBD2 (7 bases). Germline V CDR1 and CDR2: SGDLS, YYNGEE. This CDR3 contains 19 residues. V dropped 0 bases and J dropped 4 bases, with 24 bases sitting between them. The CDR3 DNA follows: TGTGCCAGCAGCGTAGTAGGGACTGAGGACTCCGGGGGGCCAGATACGCAGTATTTT. Amino acid sequence: CASSVVGTEDSGGPDTQYF. The full variable domain, completed using reference TRBV9 and TRBJ2-3, is DSGVTQTPKHLITATGQRVTLRCSPRSGDLSVYWYQQSLDQGLQFLIQYYNGEERAKGNILERFSAQQFPDLHSELNLSSLELGDSALYFCASSVVGTEDSGGPDTQYFGPGTRLTVL.

The rearrangement links TRBV7-8 to TRBJ2-2, with TRBD2 identical over 8 bases. Trimming removed 5 bases from V and 2 bases from J; junction bases left unmatched: 10. The germline CDR1 and CDR2 sequences are SGHVS and FQNEAQ. CDR3 length: 17 residues. CDR3 region: CASSLTSSGSNTGELFF. The CDR3, as DNA: TGTGCCAGCAGCCTGACCTCGAGCGGGAGCAACACCGGGGAGCTGTTTTTT. The full variable domain, its missing parts supplied by reference TRBV7-8 and TRBJ2-2, is GAGVSQSPRYKVAKRGQDVALRCDPISGHVSLFWYQQALGQGPEFLTYFQNEAQLDKSGLPSDRFFAERPEGSVSTLKIQRTQQEDSAVYLCASSLTSSGSNTGELFFGEGSRLTVL.

J is TRBJ1-1 and V is TRBV19; D call uncertain. The germline CDR1 and CDR2 sequences are LNHDA and SQIVND (reference sequence). The CDR3 extends over 15 amino acids. V was pared by 0 bases and J by 1 base, with 9 bases between. CDR3 loop: CASSIDLGRNTEAFF. CDR3 bases: TGTGCCAGTAGTATAGATCTAGGGAGGAACACTGAAGCTTTCTTT.

The chain has TRBV5-6 and TRBJ1-1; D possibly corresponds to TRBD1 (6 bases). V was pared by 3 bases and J by 1 base, with 13 bases between. The germline CDR1 and CDR2 sequences are SGHDT and YYEEEE. The CDR3 sequence is 15 residues long. In DNA, the CDR3 is TGTGCCAGCAGCTGGTGGGGGGGCCCGAACACTGAAGCTTTCTTT. The encoded protein is CASSWWGGPNTEAFF. Using reference TRBV5-6 and TRBJ1-1 for the parts outside the CDR3, the full variable domain is DAGVTQSPTHLIKTRGQQVTLRCSPKSGHDTVSWYQQALGQGPQFIFQYYEEEERQRGNFPDRFSGHQFPNYSSELNVNALLLGDSALYLCASSWWGGPNTEAFFGQGTRLTVV.

The chain uses TRBV7-8 and TRBJ1-1; no clear D gene. The CDR3 is made up of 13 amino acids. The V end lost 1 base, the J end lost 2 bases, and 5 bases lay between the germline ends. Germline V gene lookup returns CDR1 SGHVS and CDR2 FQNEAQ. The CDR3 here is CASSLGSNTEAFF. The CDR3 DNA reads TGTGCCAGCAGCTTAGGGAGTAACACTGAAGCTTTCTTT.

The chain is built from TRBV5-1 and TRBJ1-1, with D maybe TRBD1 (5 bases). This CDR3 region has 14 residues. V dropped 7 bases and J dropped 12 bases, with 25 bases sitting between them. Germline CDR1 reads SGHRS; CDR2 reads YFSETQ. The CDR3 region has the DNA TGCGCCAGCGGCTCCCCCGGGCAGGGCCCGTCCTCTTTCTTT. It yields the protein CASGSPGQGPSSFF.

The rearrangement joins TRBV10-3 to TRBJ1-2; D is unclear. The CDR3 is made up of 13 amino acids. Germline assignment: CDR1 ENHRY and CDR2 SYGVKD. V lost 2 bases and J lost 8, with 12 bases in between. The CDR3 loop is CAISEEEGIGYTF. The CDR3 nucleotides are TGTGCCATCAGTGAGGAGGAGGGAATAGGCTACACCTTC.

J is TRBJ2-7 and V is TRBV19, with D possibly being TRBD2 (6 bases). Germline-derived CDR1 and CDR2 are LNHDA and SQIVND (reference sequence). The CDR3 sequence is 17 residues long. V lost 5 bases and J lost 3, with 23 bases in between. CDR3 DNA sequence: TGTGCCAGTAGTCCAATCCCGAGGGACTGGGCAAACTACGAGCAGTACTTC. Protein: CASSPIPRDWANYEQYF.

The chain employs TRBV2 and TRBJ2-3, with D possibly being TRBD1 (7 bases). Germline CDR1 and CDR2: SNHLY and FYNNEI. The CDR3 has 14 residues. Between the trimmed V and J ends, which lost 6 bases and 3 bases, there was a span of 13 bases. The CDR3 region is CASSRQGGTDTQYF. The CDR3 DNA sequence: TGTGCCAGCAGCAGACAGGGAGGTACAGATACGCAGTATTTT.

This clone has a single count. This chain uses TRBV29-1 with TRBJ2-1, with D possibly being TRBD2 (7 bases). This CDR3 is built from 16 residues. The ends were cut back, 3 bases at V and 3 bases at J, with 18 bases in the middle. Germline CDR1 and CDR2: SQVTM and ANQGSEA. CDR3 sequence (DNA): TGCAGCGTTGATGGGAGGGAGGGGGTTTACTACAATGAGCAGTTCTTC. Protein product: CSVDGREGVYYNEQFF.

This clone was seen only once. V is TRBV27 and J is TRBJ2-7, with 8 bases matching TRBD1. Germline V gene data show CDR1 as MNHEY and CDR2 as SMNVEV (reference sequence). This CDR3 contains 14 residues. V lost 6 bases to trimming and J lost 2 bases; unmatched junction nucleotides: 6. The CDR3 DNA is TGTGCCAGCAGGATGACAGGGGTACCCTACGAGCAGTACTTC. As protein: CASRMTGVPYEQYF.